The present T cell receptor beta chain was sequenced within a study of CD8+ T cells in alopecia areata. Turning to the study itself: The share of scalp area affected provided the severity score for treated patients.

This sample's treatment: oral pan-JAK inhibitor, 5-10 mg twice daily. Investigators isolated RNA and reverse transcribed it into cDNA to act as the sequencing template. Assay used: immunoSEQ multiplex PCR; TCRdb lists only in-frame clones, some missing. The sample includes about 140,000 clones, about 88% of them seen just once. The sequence was collected from a human donor with alopecia areata. The sequenced sample was CD8+ T cells sorted from blood, obtained at week 4, from a patient treated with tofacitinib.

The CDR3 region is CASSGRAYEQYF. Here the CDR3 DNA reads TGTGCCAGCAGCGGAAGGGCCTACGAGCAGTACTTC. The chain links TRBV27 to TRBJ2-5; D unresolved. The J call may be wrong; the DNA end is better matched by TRBJ2-7. In germline, CDR1 is MNHEY, CDR2 SMNVEV (reference sequence). The length of the CDR3 is 12 residues.